This passage covers 8 T cell receptor beta chains from one sample sequenced in a study of cytomegalovirus exposure and HLA in healthy donors. PCR was performed using 60 Vbeta and 13 Jbeta primers. Sequencing used immunoSEQ multiplex PCR; TCRdb keeps in-frame clones, though not all of them. The table shows some 120,000 clones, with roughly four fifths occurring only once. Specimen: PBMCs. The receptors come from a male donor in good health and CMV-seropositive.

The chain joins TRBV18 to TRBJ1-1, with D possibly being TRBD1 (5 bases). The CDR3 sequence is 17 residues long. V gave up 2 bases and J gave up 8 bases, with 24 bases separating them. The V gene's germline CDR1 is KGHSH and CDR2 LQKENI. CDR3 loop: CASSPILGAGIKVEAFF. CDR3 coding DNA: TGTGCCAGCTCACCAATCTTAGGGGCTGGGATAAAAGTGGAAGCTTTCTTT.

V gene TRBV19 combines with J gene TRBJ1-4; D ambiguous. Trimming pared 4 bases from V and 5 bases from J, leaving 14 bases between. Looked up from germline, CDR1 is LNHDA and CDR2 is SQIVND (reference sequence). CDR3 length: 15 amino acids. In DNA, the CDR3 is TGTGCCAGTAGTACTTGGACCCGAGGGAATGAAAAACTGTTTTTT. Protein sequence: CASSTWTRGNEKLFF. Supplemented by reference TRBV19 and TRBJ1-4, the full variable domain reads DGGITQSPKYLFRKEGQNVTLSCEQNLNHDAMYWYRQDPGQGLRLIYYSQIVNDFQKGDIAEGYSVSREKKESFPLTVTSAQKNPTAFYLCASSTWTRGNEKLFFGSGTQLSVL.

Only one count was recorded for this clone. V gene TRBV29-1 combines with J gene TRBJ1-5, with D perhaps TRBD1 (6 bases). The CDR3 is 15 residues long. Trimming stripped 4 bases from V and 4 bases from J, with 17 bases between. Germline V CDR1 and CDR2: SQVTM, ANQGSEA. Here the CDR3 reads CSVVEGTIGNQPQHF. The CDR3 region has the DNA TGCAGCGTTGTGGAAGGGACAATCGGTAATCAGCCCCAGCATTTT.

The chain uses TRBV19 and TRBJ1-1; 9 nucleotides match TRBD1. The germline gives CDR1 LNHDA, CDR2 SQIVND (reference sequence). CDR3 size: 13 residues. V shed 3 bases and J 5 bases; nucleotides not matched to a gene: 1. The CDR3 loop is CASSMGTGTEAFF. CDR3 sequence (DNA): TGTGCCAGTAGTATGGGGACAGGGACTGAAGCTTTCTTT.

The chain joins TRBV6-1 to TRBJ2-3; a weak D match, TRBD1 (5 bases). Trimming pared 6 bases from V and 2 bases from J, leaving 12 bases between. Germline V lookup: CDR1 MNHNS, CDR2 SASEGT. CDR3 length: 14 amino acids. The CDR3 protein is CASREQALTDTQYF. The CDR3 region has the DNA TGTGCCAGCAGGGAACAGGCACTCACAGATACGCAGTATTTT.

The chain is built from TRBV6-5 and TRBJ1-2; 7 nucleotides agree with TRBD1. The CDR3 is made up of 13 amino acids. Trimming at V came to 7 bases and at J to 8 bases, leaving 10 bases not matched to a gene. CDR1 MNHEY and CDR2 SVGAGI come from the germline V gene. This chain's CDR3 is CASNEGAGRGYTF. The CDR3 coding sequence is TGTGCCAGCAACGAGGGGGCGGGAAGAGGCTACACCTTC.

This clone was seen only a few times. V gene TRBV27 combines with J gene TRBJ1-2; 8 bases are a match to TRBD1. CDR3 length equals 14 residues. CDR1 MNHEY and CDR2 SMNVEV come from the germline V gene (reference sequence). V dropped 8 bases and J dropped 2; count of bases not matched to a gene: 7. The CDR3 region is CASGQGKTNYGYTF. The DNA for the CDR3 is TGTGCCAGCGGACAGGGAAAGACAAACTATGGCTACACCTTC.

The rearrangement joins TRBV18 to TRBJ2-5, with TRBD2 identical over 8 bases. The J call could be wrong; TRBJ2-7 is a better fit for the DNA end. CDR1 is KGHSH, CDR2 LQKENI, per germline. This CDR3 has 13 amino acids. CDR3: CASSPELAGEQYF. CDR3 sequence (DNA): TGTGCCAGCTCACCAGAGCTAGCGGGCGAGCAGTACTTC.